This passage covers 21 T cell receptor beta chains from one sample sequenced in a study of blood T cell repertoires in COVID-19. Assay: immunoSEQ multiplex PCR; the TCRdb copy retains only in-frame clones and omits some. Of tens of thousands of clones listed, 65% to 85% are singletons. What was sequenced was peripheral blood. These TCRs come from a woman aged 60-70 years with acute or convalescent COVID-19.

A single count supports this clone. The chain carries TRBV4-2 and TRBJ1-2, with D maybe TRBD1 (5 bases). Looked up from germline, CDR1 is LGHNA and CDR2 is YNFKEQ. This CDR3 region has 15 residues. V was trimmed by 4 bases and J by 2 bases, leaving 14 bases between them. The CDR3 is CASSLSGVENYGYTF. CDR3 DNA: TGTGCCAGCAGCCTATCGGGGGTGGAAAACTATGGCTACACCTTC.

This clone was seen a single time. The CDR3 DNA reads as TGTGCCAGCAGCGGACTAGCGGGAGGTCAAGAGACCCAGTACTTC. The encoded protein is CASSGLAGGQETQYF. The J gene is TRBJ2-5, the V gene TRBV7-6; 14 bases agree with TRBD2. The V segment lost 5 bases and the J segment 2 bases; nucleotides outside the gene matches: 1. Per the germline V gene, CDR1 is SGHVS and CDR2 is FNYEAQ. The CDR3 runs to 15 residues.

The chain combines TRBV2 with TRBJ2-7; 9 bases map to TRBD1. CDR1 and CDR2 from the germline V gene are SNHLY and FYNNEI. This CDR3 has 15 residues. V lost 3 bases, J lost 3 bases, and 6 bases stayed unmatched. CDR3: CASSELTGGIYEQYF. Written as DNA, the CDR3 is TGTGCCAGCAGTGAGTTAACAGGGGGCATCTACGAGCAGTACTTC. Variable domain in full (rest from reference TRBV2 and TRBJ2-7): EPEVTQTPSHQVTQMGQEVILRCVPISNHLYFYWYRQILGQKVEFLVSFYNNEISEKSEIFDDQFSVERPDGSNFTLKIRSTKLEDSAMYFCASSELTGGIYEQYFGPGTRLTVT.

The chain joins TRBV7-6 to TRBJ2-2; 8 bases match TRBD2. Per the germline V gene, CDR1 is SGHVS and CDR2 is FNYEAQ. The length of the CDR3 is 18 residues. The V and J ends lost 10 bases and 6 bases, in that order; junction bases with no gene match: 22. DNA for the CDR3: TGTGCCACCCAGAGGGGCCTCGGGCGGGAGGTTGGTGCCGGGGAGCTGTTTTTT. Its translation is CATQRGLGREVGAGELFF.

This chain uses TRBV30 with TRBJ1-5; 8 positions match TRBD1. The length of the CDR3 is 13 residues. Trimming cost V 1 base and J 5 bases; bases outside gene matches: 1. Germline V CDR1 and CDR2: GTSNPN, SVGIG (reference sequence). The CDR3 region is CAWSDRGDQPQHF. The CDR3 region has the DNA TGTGCCTGGAGTGACAGGGGGGATCAGCCCCAGCATTTT.

The V call is TRBV27, the J call TRBJ2-2, with D uncertain. The V gene lost 6 bases and the J gene lost 0 bases, with 11 bases spanning the gap. The CDR3 spans 15 residues. Looked up from germline, CDR1 is MNHEY and CDR2 is SMNVEV (reference sequence). CDR3 coding DNA: TGTGCCAGCAGCCGTGACTGGTCGAACACCGGGGAGCTGTTTTTT. Translation: CASSRDWSNTGELFF.

This clone was picked up a small number of times. The chain is built from TRBV6-5 and TRBJ2-2; 7 bases align to TRBD1. V trimming: 2 bases; J trimming: 6 bases; junction bases outside the gene matches: 9. The CDR3 runs to 16 residues. CDR1 is MNHEY, CDR2 SVGAGI, per germline. The CDR3 spells CASSYNRGIGAGELFF. The CDR3 bases are TGTGCCAGCAGTTACAACAGGGGTATAGGGGCCGGGGAGCTGTTTTTT.

The V and J genes are TRBV30 and TRBJ2-7; 10 nucleotides line up with TRBD1. The germline CDR1 and CDR2 sequences are GTSNPN and SVGIG (reference sequence). With V trimmed by 8 bases and J by 4 bases, 2 bases remained unmatched. This CDR3 is built from 11 residues. The CDR3 nucleotides are TGTGCCAGGGGACAGGGGTACGAGCAGTACTTC. Translated: CARGQGYEQYF.

Comments on this clone: Different DNA sequences within this sample yield the same CDR3. The J gene is TRBJ2-7, the V gene TRBV11-2, with D unclear. The CDR3 is made up of 11 amino acids. Trimming cost V 4 bases and J 2 bases, with 3 bases left between them. Germline CDR1 and CDR2: SGHAT and FQNNGV. As DNA, the CDR3 is TGTGCCAGCAGCTCCACCTACGAGCAGTACTTC. It codes for CASSSTYEQYF.

The chain carries TRBV6-4 and TRBJ1-3; TRBD1 matches 7 bases. This CDR3 has 15 residues. CDR1 is MRHNA and CDR2 is SNTAGT in the germline V gene. V shed 8 bases and J 0 bases; nucleotides not matched to a gene: 7. This chain's CDR3 is CASRPTGSSGNTIYF. The CDR3 DNA reads as TGTGCCAGCCGCCCGACAGGGAGCTCTGGAAACACCATATATTTT.

The rearrangement uses TRBV2 and TRBJ2-3, with TRBD2 identical over 10 bases. This CDR3 spans 21 amino acids. The V gene's germline CDR1 is SNHLY and CDR2 FYNNEI. V lost 6 bases to trimming and J lost 5 bases; unmatched junction nucleotides: 26. The chain's CDR3 is CASRAPPGTSDWGALGDTQYF. DNA for the CDR3: TGTGCCAGCAGAGCTCCCCCCGGGACTAGCGATTGGGGGGCTCTCGGAGATACGCAGTATTTT.

The chain has TRBV6-2 or TRBV6-3 and TRBJ2-3; 13 bases line up with TRBD2. This CDR3 is 18 amino acids long. V shed 0 bases, J shed 2 bases, and the junction held 5 bases outside the gene matches. The germline V gene encodes CDR1 MNHEY and CDR2 SVGEGT. The CDR3 protein is CASSYSRTSGGPTDTQYF. The CDR3 coding sequence is TGTGCCAGCAGTTACTCGAGGACTAGCGGGGGACCCACAGATACGCAGTATTTT.

This clone came up once. This chain joins TRBV19 and TRBJ2-3, with TRBD2 matching over 9 bases. Trimming at V came to 7 bases and at J to 0 bases, leaving 11 bases not matched to a gene. Germline CDR1 is LNHDA and CDR2 is SQIVND (reference sequence). CDR3 length: 17 residues. CDR3 residues: CASKNSGSPFSTDTQYF. The DNA for the CDR3 is TGTGCCAGTAAGAATAGCGGGAGCCCCTTTAGCACAGATACGCAGTATTTT. The whole variable domain, filled in from reference TRBV19 and TRBJ2-3, reads DGGITQSPKYLFRKEGQNVTLSCEQNLNHDAMYWYRQDPGQGLRLIYYSQIVNDFQKGDIAEGYSVSREKKESFPLTVTSAQKNPTAFYLCASKNSGSPFSTDTQYFGPGTRLTVL.

The chain has TRBV5-6 and TRBJ1-1; no reliable D call. Germline V CDR1 and CDR2: SGHDT, YYEEEE. The CDR3 runs to 13 residues. V lost 3 bases, J lost 2 bases, and 8 bases lay in between. The CDR3 reads CASSSTRNTEAFF. The CDR3 coding sequence is TGTGCCAGCAGCTCCACGCGTAACACTGAAGCTTTCTTT. The full variable domain, its missing parts supplied by reference TRBV5-6 and TRBJ1-1, is DAGVTQSPTHLIKTRGQQVTLRCSPKSGHDTVSWYQQALGQGPQFIFQYYEEEERQRGNFPDRFSGHQFPNYSSELNVNALLLGDSALYLCASSSTRNTEAFFGQGTRLTVV.

The chain links TRBV12-3 or TRBV12-4 to TRBJ1-6; D gene unclear. This CDR3 is built from 12 residues. Trimming took 7 bases from V and 8 from J, leaving 9 bases between them. In DNA form, the CDR3 reads TGTGCCAGCACCCTGGGCTATTCACCCCTCCACTTT. This codes for CASTLGYSPLHF.

This clone was seen more than once but under ten times. The chain uses TRBV7-2 and TRBJ2-2; 11 bases fit TRBD1. This CDR3 spans 18 amino acids. Unmatched junction bases numbered 5, after V lost 2 bases and J lost 0 bases. Per the germline V gene, CDR1 is SGHTA and CDR2 is FQGNSA. The CDR3 DNA follows: TGTGCCAGCAGCTTACTCCGGACAGGGGGCGCGAACACCGGGGAGCTGTTTTTT. It codes for CASSLLRTGGANTGELFF.

The chain has TRBV10-3 and TRBJ1-3; the match to TRBD1 covers 9 bases. The CDR3 is made up of 14 amino acids. Germline loops: CDR1 ENHRY, CDR2 SYGVKD. V lost 6 bases, J lost 4 bases, and 4 bases stayed unmatched. The CDR3 bases are TGTGCCATCAGACAGGGGGCGCCCGGAAACACCATATATTTT. Translating gives CAIRQGAPGNTIYF.

The chain is built from TRBV5-1 and TRBJ1-6; D remains ambiguous. The ends were cut back, 0 bases at V and 7 bases at J, with 14 bases in the middle. Germline CDR1 SGHRS, CDR2 YFSETQ. The CDR3 sequence is 16 residues long. In DNA form, the CDR3 reads TGCGCCAGCAGCTTGGGGAGAATGTCGAGGAATTCACCCCTCCACTTT. It translates to CASSLGRMSRNSPLHF.

The chain employs TRBV12-3 or TRBV12-4 and TRBJ1-1; D remains unclear. The CDR3 length is 12 residues. Trimming stripped 1 base from V and 10 bases from J, with 10 bases between. CDR3 coding DNA: TGTGCCAGCAGTTTAGTGGTGGAGGCAGCTTTCTTT. Its protein is CASSLVVEAAFF.

This sequence joins TRBV3-1 (or the pseudogene TRBV3-2) and TRBJ1-5; possibly TRBD1 for D (5 bases). Germline V gives CDR1 LGHDT, CDR2 YNNKEL (reference sequence). The V end lost 1 base, the J end lost 3 bases, and 10 bases lay between the germline ends. This CDR3 contains 15 residues. In nucleotides, the CDR3 is TGTGCCAGCAGCCAAGGTCGGGGGATCAATCAGCCCCAGCATTTT. It codes for CASSQGRGINQPQHF.

This clone was counted between two and nine times. This chain joins TRBV6-2 or TRBV6-3 and TRBJ2-1; TRBD2 aligns across 9 bases. CDR3 length: 16 amino acids. Germline-derived CDR1 and CDR2 are MNHEY and SVGEGT. V was clipped by 4 bases and J by 0 bases; unmatched bases: 4. DNA for the CDR3: TGTGCCAGCAGTTCACCGGGACTAGCCTCCTACAATGAGCAGTTCTTC. The encoded protein is CASSSPGLASYNEQFF.